These 20 T cell receptor beta chains were sequenced from one sample in a study of blood T cell repertoires in COVID-19. Clones were read by immunoSEQ multiplex PCR, and TCRdb kept only the in-frame ones, dropping some. The repertoire holds roughly 260,000 clones, roughly 90% seen once, with about 10% in the top ten. Sequencing used peripheral blood. The receptors originated from a woman aged 30 to 39 with COVID-19, enrolled during active disease.

This chain uses TRBV6-4 with TRBJ1-3; 7 bases match TRBD1. The CDR3 is 13 residues long. The V gene's germline CDR1 is MRHNA and CDR2 SNTAGT. With V trimmed by 10 bases and J by 5 bases, 8 bases remained unmatched. The CDR3 DNA reads as TGTGCCATTCTACAGGGGTCCAGAAACACCATATATTTT. Amino acids: CAILQGSRNTIYF.

This chain connects TRBV7-3 to TRBJ2-2; the D gene is possibly TRBD1 (6 bases). V was clipped by 2 bases and J by 4 bases, with 8 bases between them. Germline CDR1 reads SGHTA; CDR2 reads FQGTGA. The CDR3 spans 14 residues. The CDR3 loop reads CASSLEGGTGELFF. The CDR3 DNA reads as TGTGCCAGCAGCTTAGAAGGGGGCACCGGGGAGCTGTTTTTT.

CDR3 in DNA: TGTGCCAGCAGCTTAGGCCCGACTAGAAACACCATATATTTT. Protein: CASSLGPTRNTIYF. V gene TRBV5-5 combines with J gene TRBJ1-3, with D unresolved. The CDR3 totals 14 residues. CDR1 and CDR2 (germline): SGHKS, YYEKEE (reference sequence). Trimming stripped 2 bases from V and 5 bases from J, with 11 bases between.

The V and J genes are TRBV4-1 and TRBJ2-5; tentatively, D is TRBD1 (5 bases). Germline-derived CDR1 and CDR2 are MGHRA and YSYEKL. With 0 bases removed from V and 3 bases from J, the gap between germline ends came to 17 bases. This CDR3 is 17 amino acids long. This CDR3 reads CASSQDPAQGKEETQYF. In DNA, the CDR3 is TGCGCCAGCAGCCAAGATCCTGCCCAGGGAAAGGAAGAGACCCAGTACTTC.

The rearrangement links TRBV27 to TRBJ2-7; tentative D call: TRBD1 (6 bases). CDR3 length equals 13 residues. Germline loops: CDR1 MNHEY, CDR2 SMNVEV (reference sequence). V was pared by 4 bases and J by 4 bases, with 11 bases between. This CDR3 reads CASSSGRGYEQYF. The CDR3 DNA reads TGTGCCAGCAGTTCGGGCAGGGGTTACGAGCAGTACTTC.

This clone was seen a single time. This chain connects TRBV5-1 to TRBJ2-5; D is possibly TRBD2 (6 bases). The CDR3 is 15 residues long. From germline, CDR1 is SGHRS and CDR2 YFSETQ. V shed 2 bases and J shed 5 bases, with 16 bases lying between them. CDR3 loop: CASSLGSSGGETQYF. CDR3 DNA sequence: TGCGCCAGCAGCTTAGGTAGCTCAGGAGGGGAGACCCAGTACTTC.

The V gene is TRBV30, the J gene TRBJ2-3, with D uncertain. Trimming shortened V by 3 bases and J by 5 bases, and 12 bases separated the two germline ends. Germline V CDR1 and CDR2: GTSNPN, SVGIG (reference sequence). The CDR3 is 13 residues long. This CDR3 is CAWSAHRGDTQYF. The CDR3 DNA reads as TGTGCCTGGAGCGCCCACCGAGGAGATACGCAGTATTTT. The variable domain in full, completed from reference TRBV30 and TRBJ2-3, reads SQTIHQWPATLVQPVGSPLSLECTVEGTSNPNLYWYRQAAGRGLQLLFYSVGIGQISSEVPQNLSASRPQDRQFILSSKKLLLSDSGFYLCAWSAHRGDTQYFGPGTRLTVL.

The gene calls are TRBV28 and TRBJ1-4; 12 bases align to TRBD1. J was trimmed by 10 bases and V by 6 bases; bases with no gene match: 15. Germline V gene sequence: CDR1 MDHEN, CDR2 SYDVKM. The CDR3 runs 17 residues. In DNA form, the CDR3 reads TGTGCCAGCAGAAGAGGGACAGGGGGCATAAGAATGAGAAAACTGTTTTTT. Translated, it gives CASRRGTGGIRMRKLFF.

The chain is built from TRBV20-1 and TRBJ1-1; D is ambiguous. V lost 3 bases and J 0 bases, leaving 11 bases between the germline ends. The CDR3 contains 14 residues. CDR1 DFQATT and CDR2 SNEGSKA come from the germline V gene (reference sequence). CDR3 region: CSASSVVVNTEAFF. CDR3 nucleotides: TGCAGTGCTAGTAGCGTGGTAGTGAACACTGAAGCTTTCTTT.

This chain links TRBV19 with TRBJ1-5; the D is unclear. CDR1 and CDR2 (germline): LNHDA, SQIVND (reference sequence). Trimming took 6 bases from V and 0 from J, leaving 12 bases between them. This CDR3 spans 15 amino acids. CDR3 nucleotide sequence: TGTGCCAGTAGGGTCACGGGTAATAGCAATCAGCCCCAGCATTTT. Amino acid sequence: CASRVTGNSNQPQHF.

The J gene is TRBJ2-7, the V gene TRBV5-1; perhaps TRBD2 as D (6 bases). This CDR3 is 18 amino acids long. V lost 7 bases to trimming and J lost 0 bases, with 26 bases between them. Looked up from germline, CDR1 is SGHRS and CDR2 is YFSETQ. The CDR3 loop reads CASALAPQGGSNSYEQYF. As DNA, the CDR3 is TGCGCCAGCGCCTTGGCCCCCCAGGGAGGCTCGAACTCCTACGAGCAGTACTTC.

The chain combines TRBV6-5 with TRBJ1-5, with D hard to call. The CDR3 has 12 residues. Germline V gene lookup returns CDR1 MNHEY and CDR2 SVGAGI. V dropped 8 bases and J dropped 2 bases, with 7 bases sitting between them. CDR3 in amino acids: CASCSGNQPQHF. The CDR3 DNA is TGTGCCAGCTGTTCCGGCAATCAGCCCCAGCATTTT.

The rearrangement links TRBV9 to TRBJ1-2; tentative D call: TRBD1 (5 bases). CDR3 length: 13 amino acids. Per the germline V gene, CDR1 is SGDLS and CDR2 is YYNGEE. V was shortened by 2 bases and J by 3 bases, with 8 bases between the two germline ends. Here the CDR3 reads CASSVGQDYGYTF. DNA of the CDR3: TGTGCCAGCAGCGTGGGGCAGGACTATGGCTACACCTTC.

V is TRBV10-2 and J is TRBJ2-3; 10 nucleotides align to TRBD2. V lost 8 bases to trimming and J lost 3 bases; unmatched junction nucleotides: 8. The germline CDR1 and CDR2 sequences are WSHSY and SAAADI. This CDR3 contains 15 residues. This CDR3 is CASSQAGGGTDTQYF. The CDR3 DNA sequence: TGCGCCAGCTCCCAAGCGGGAGGGGGTACAGATACGCAGTATTTT.

The chain carries TRBV27 and TRBJ1-6, with a tentative D call TRBD1 (6 bases). From germline, CDR1 is MNHEY and CDR2 SMNVEV (reference sequence). The CDR3 spans 15 residues. V gave up 1 base and J gave up 8 bases, with 12 bases separating them. The CDR3 loop reads CASSLFTGLDSPLHF. The CDR3 coding sequence is TGTGCCAGCAGTTTATTCACAGGGTTGGATTCACCCCTCCACTTT.

This chain joins TRBV11-1 and TRBJ2-3, with D possibly matching TRBD2 (6 bases). The length of the CDR3 is 14 residues. Germline V gene sequence: CDR1 SGHAT, CDR2 FQDESV (reference sequence). V was shortened by 4 bases and J by 4 bases, with 12 bases between the two germline ends. The CDR3, as DNA: TGTGCCAGCAGCTCCAGACTAGGAGCAGATACGCAGTATTTT. Protein: CASSSRLGADTQYF.

The V and J genes are TRBV5-4 and TRBJ1-1, with D possibly matching TRBD1 (6 bases). Trimming removed 2 bases at V and 1 base at J, with 12 bases between. This CDR3 is built from 15 residues. CDR1 is SGHNT, CDR2 YYREEE, per germline (reference sequence). The CDR3: CASSFIEQGNTEAFF. The CDR3 DNA sequence: TGTGCCAGCAGCTTTATTGAACAGGGGAACACTGAAGCTTTCTTT.

The chain has TRBV7-9 and TRBJ2-7; TRBD2 matches 7 bases. The CDR3 has 17 amino acids. Unmatched junction bases numbered 16, after V lost 5 bases and J lost 3 bases. CDR1 is SEHNR and CDR2 is FQNEAQ in the germline V gene (reference sequence). CDR3 in DNA: TGTGCCAGCAGCCCCCCTTGGTATCGGGAGGTAAACTACGAGCAGTACTTC. Its translation is CASSPPWYREVNYEQYF.

The gene calls are TRBV21-1 and TRBJ2-7; TRBD1, as called in the table, went unchecked against the DNA. TRBV21-1 is an annotated pseudogene. This CDR3 region has 11 residues. The CDR3 region is CASDRRYEQYF. Written as DNA, the CDR3 is TGTGCCAGTGACAGGCGCTACGAGCAGTACTTC.

V is TRBV7-9 and J is TRBJ1-2; no reliable D call. Trimming stripped 1 base from V and 5 bases from J, with 14 bases between. Germline V gene lookup returns CDR1 SEHNR and CDR2 FQNEAQ (reference sequence). The CDR3 loop spans 15 amino acids. As DNA, the CDR3 is TGTGCCAGCAGCTTAGTCATCGGAGGGAAATATGGCTACACCTTC. It specifies CASSLVIGGKYGYTF. The full variable domain, in which reference TRBV7-9 and TRBJ1-2 provide the parts outside the CDR3, is DTGVSQNPRHKITKRGQNVTFRCDPISEHNRLYWYRQTLGQGPEFLTYFQNEAQLEKSRLLSDRFSAERPKGSFSTLEIQRTEQGDSAMYLCASSLVIGGKYGYTFGSGTRLTVV.